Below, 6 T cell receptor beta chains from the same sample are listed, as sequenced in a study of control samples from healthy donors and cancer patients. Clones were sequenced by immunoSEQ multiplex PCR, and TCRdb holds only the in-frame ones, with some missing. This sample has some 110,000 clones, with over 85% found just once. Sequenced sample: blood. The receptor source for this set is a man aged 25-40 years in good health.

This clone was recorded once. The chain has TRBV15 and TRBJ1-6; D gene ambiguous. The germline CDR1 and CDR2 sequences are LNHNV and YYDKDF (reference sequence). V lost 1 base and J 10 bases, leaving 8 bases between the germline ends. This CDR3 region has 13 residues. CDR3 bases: TGTGCCACCAGCAGAGTTGGGGTCTCACCCCTCCACTTT. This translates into CATSRVGVSPLHF. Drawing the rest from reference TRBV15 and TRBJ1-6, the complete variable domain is DAMVIQNPRYQVTQFGKPVTLSCSQTLNHNVMYWYQQKSSQAPKLLFHYYDKDFNNEADTPDNFQSRRPNTSFCFLDIRSPGLGDTAMYLCATSRVGVSPLHFGNGTRLTVT.

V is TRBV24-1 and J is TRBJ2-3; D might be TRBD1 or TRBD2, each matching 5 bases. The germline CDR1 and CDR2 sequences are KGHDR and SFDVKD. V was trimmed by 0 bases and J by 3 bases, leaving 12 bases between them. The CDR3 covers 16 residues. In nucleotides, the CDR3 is TGTGCCACCAGTGATTTGACCGGGACGGATACAGATACGCAGTATTTT. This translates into CATSDLTGTDTDTQYF.

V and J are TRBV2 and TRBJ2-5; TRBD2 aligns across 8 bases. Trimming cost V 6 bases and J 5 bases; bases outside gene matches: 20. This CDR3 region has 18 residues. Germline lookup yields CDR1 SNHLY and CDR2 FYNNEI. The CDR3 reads CASSLGPGLVAQRETQYF. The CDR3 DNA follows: TGTGCCAGCAGCTTGGGGCCGGGACTAGTGGCGCAAAGGGAGACCCAGTACTTC.

CDR3 sequence: CASSLGGADQFF. In nucleotides, the CDR3 is TGTGCCAGCAGCTTAGGGGGGGCAGATCAGTTCTTC. The chain recombines TRBV7-2 with TRBJ2-1; either TRBD1 or TRBD2 may fit D (6 bases each). The CDR3 totals 12 residues. CDR1 and CDR2 from the germline V gene are SGHTA and FQGNSA. V was clipped by 1 base and J by 13 bases, with 11 bases between them.

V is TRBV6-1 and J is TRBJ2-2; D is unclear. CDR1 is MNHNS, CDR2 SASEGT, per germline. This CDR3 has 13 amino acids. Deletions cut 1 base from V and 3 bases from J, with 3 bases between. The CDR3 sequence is CASSEEHTGELFF. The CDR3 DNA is TGTGCCAGCAGTGAAGAGCACACCGGGGAGCTGTTTTTT.

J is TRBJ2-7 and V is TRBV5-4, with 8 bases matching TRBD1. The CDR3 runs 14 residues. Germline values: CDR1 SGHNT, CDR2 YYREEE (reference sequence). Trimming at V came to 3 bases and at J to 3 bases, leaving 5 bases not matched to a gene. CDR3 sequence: CASSSWTGNYEQYF. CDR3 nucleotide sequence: TGTGCCAGCAGCTCCTGGACAGGGAACTACGAGCAGTACTTC.